The 2 T cell receptor beta chains in this list originate from one sample, sequenced in a study of CD8+ T cells in alopecia areata. cDNA reverse transcribed from extracted RNA served as the sequencing template. Libraries were prepared by immunoSEQ multiplex PCR; TCRdb keeps only in-frame clonotypes and omits some of them. The data show about 110,000 clones, roughly 59% seen once. The sample was CD8+ T cells sorted from blood. The receptors derive from a human donor in good health.

This clone was observed a few times. The chain is built from TRBV27 and TRBJ1-6, with D uncertain. The CDR3 spans 17 residues. The V end was cut by 1 base, the J end by 5 bases, with 15 bases between. Per the germline V gene, CDR1 is MNHEY and CDR2 is SMNVEV (reference sequence). Written as DNA, the CDR3 is TGTGCCAGCAGTTTATGGGGTACGGGGTCCGATAATTCACCCCTCCACTTT. It yields the protein CASSLWGTGSDNSPLHF.

This clone was seen just once. The V and J genes are TRBV30 and TRBJ2-1; D call uncertain. V was cut by 5 bases and J by 0 bases, with 8 bases left in between. The germline CDR1 and CDR2 sequences are GTSNPN and SVGIG (reference sequence). The CDR3 runs to 13 residues. The CDR3 region has the DNA TGTGCCTGGGCCGCGAGCTCCTACAATGAGCAGTTCTTC. Its protein product is CAWAASSYNEQFF.